This T cell receptor (beta chain) was profiled in a study of persistence of HIV-infected CD4 T cells. V lost 5 bases and J lost 0, with 14 bases in between. This CDR3 is built from 15 residues. Germline V gene sequence: CDR1 LGHNA, CDR2 YNFKEQ. Cells were stimulated with CMV-infected fibroblast lysates at approximately 10 ug/mL. CD40L/CD69 double-negative CD45RO-high memory CD4+ T cells were collected. Note on this clone: The antigen remains unidentified.

The immunoSEQ assay was version 4, run in survey mode. The protocol was immunoSEQ multiplex PCR, while the TCRdb copy is restricted to in-frame clones and leaves out a portion. The sample has 25,000 to 35,000 clones, roughly four fifths seen once. The study's findings and limits: CMV- and Gag-responding cells had lower TCRbeta richness than CD3/CD28-responding cells. Antigen-responding cells were enriched for degenerate expanded CDR3beta sequences.

The TCR comes from an adult man with HIV who was CMV-seropositive. The chain links TRBV4-2 to TRBJ2-7; D is perhaps TRBD2 (6 bases). Source: CD4+ T cells sorted from PBMCs after approximately 19-hour stimulation, taken from a patient who received antiretroviral therapy. This CDR3 reads CASSSLTGDSYEQYF. The CDR3 nucleotides are TGTGCCAGCAGCTCCCTGACGGGGGACTCCTACGAGCAGTACTTC.